This entry describes one T cell receptor beta chain. What was amplified from RNA transcripts were TCR beta CDR3 regions. In the first-round RT-PCR of the TCR CDR3, the HTBI primer set was used. TCRdb re-called the multiplex PCR reads through MiXCR, storing one row per CDR3 protein. The sample carries 210,000 or so distinct CDR3 sequences, roughly 17% recorded once. After removal of 6 bases from V and 7 bases from J, the junction contained 14 bases not matched to a gene. This CDR3 contains 16 residues. This sample was taken from a study of T cells in Graves' hyperthyroidism and ophthalmopathy. Clinical symptoms, serum thyroxine, TRAb, thyroid ultrasound and orbital computed tomography informed diagnoses.

The chain carries TRBV12-3 or TRBV12-4 and TRBJ2-1; 8 bases agree with TRBD2. This sequence originates from a man between 45 and 60 years old with Graves' hyperthyroidism. Sequences were obtained from blood. CDR3 sequence: CASRGGGTSGFNEQFF. For the CDR3, the DNA is TGTGCCAGCAGGGGGGGGGGCACTAGCGGCTTTAATGAGCAGTTCTTC.